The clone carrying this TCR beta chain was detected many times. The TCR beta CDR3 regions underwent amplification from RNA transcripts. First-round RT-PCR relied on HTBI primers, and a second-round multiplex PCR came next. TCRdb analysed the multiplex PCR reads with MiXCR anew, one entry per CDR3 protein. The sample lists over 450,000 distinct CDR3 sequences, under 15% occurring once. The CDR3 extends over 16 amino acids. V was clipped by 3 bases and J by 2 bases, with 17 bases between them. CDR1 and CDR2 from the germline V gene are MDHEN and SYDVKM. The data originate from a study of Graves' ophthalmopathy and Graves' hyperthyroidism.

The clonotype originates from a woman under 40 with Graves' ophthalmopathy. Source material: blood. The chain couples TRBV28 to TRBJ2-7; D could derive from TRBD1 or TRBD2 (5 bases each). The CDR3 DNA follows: TGTGCCAGCAGTTTCCTCGGGGCAGATTCTGCCTACGAGCAGTACTTC. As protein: CASSFLGADSAYEQYF. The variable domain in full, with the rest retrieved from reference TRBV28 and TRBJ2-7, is DVKVTQSSRYLVKRTGEKVFLECVQDMDHENMFWYRQDPGLGLRLIYFSYDVKMKEKGDIPEGYSVSREKKERFSLILESASTNQTSMYLCASSFLGADSAYEQYFGPGTRLTVT.